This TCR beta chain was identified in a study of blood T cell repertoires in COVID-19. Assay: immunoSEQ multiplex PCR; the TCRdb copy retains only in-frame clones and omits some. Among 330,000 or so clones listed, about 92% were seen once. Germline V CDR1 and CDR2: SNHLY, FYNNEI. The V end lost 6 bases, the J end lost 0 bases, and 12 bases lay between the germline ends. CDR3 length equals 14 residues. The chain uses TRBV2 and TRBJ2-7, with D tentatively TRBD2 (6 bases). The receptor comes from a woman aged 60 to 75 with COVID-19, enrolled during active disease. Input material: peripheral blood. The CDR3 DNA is TGTGCCAGCAGAAGGGACTTTAGCTCCTACGAGCAGTACTTC. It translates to CASRRDFSSYEQYF.